Each of the 28 T cell receptor beta chains below was sequenced from the same sample in a study of persistence of HIV-infected CD4 T cells. Their antigens are not known. Sequencing used immunoSEQ version 4 in survey mode. The data were produced by immunoSEQ multiplex PCR, yet TCRdb's version contains in-frame clones alone and is incomplete. The sample carries tens of thousands of clones, around 82% recorded once. The stimulus was an HIV-1 Gag 15-mer peptide pool, approximately 0.93 ug/peptide/mL. Sorted nonresponding memory CD4+ T cells were CD40L-negative, CD69-negative, CD45RO-high. Sequences were derived from CD4+ T cells sorted from PBMCs after roughly 17-hour stimulation, sampled from a patient who received antiretroviral therapy. The receptor set was obtained from an adult man with HIV who was CMV-seropositive.

This rearrangement joins TRBV3-1 (or the pseudogene TRBV3-2) to TRBJ1-4; no clear D gene. V lost 4 bases to trimming and J lost 5 bases, with 5 bases between them. The CDR3 sequence is 12 residues long. Germline V gene sequence: CDR1 LGHDT, CDR2 YNNKEL (reference sequence). The CDR3 loop reads CASSRANEKLFF. In nucleotides, the CDR3 is TGTGCCAGCAGCCGTGCAAATGAAAAACTGTTTTTT.

The chain links TRBV4-2 to TRBJ1-3; possibly TRBD1 for D (5 bases). This CDR3 has 16 amino acids. CDR1 is LGHNA, CDR2 YNFKEQ, per germline. V was clipped by 4 bases and J by 0 bases, with 13 bases between them. The CDR3 DNA reads TGTGCCAGCAGCCGAGGAGGCCAGGGCTCTGGAAACACCATATATTTT. Its translation is CASSRGGQGSGNTIYF.

The table lists this clone with a count of one. This sequence joins TRBV10-3 and TRBJ1-3; D is undetermined. There are 14 residues in the CDR3. V was shortened by 6 bases and J by 1 base, with 10 bases between the two germline ends. Germline CDR1 and CDR2: ENHRY and SYGVKD. For the CDR3, the DNA is TGTGCCATCAGGGAGGGTGTTTCTGGAAACACCATATATTTT. Translation gives CAIREGVSGNTIYF.

The V gene is TRBV27, the J gene TRBJ1-1; D is unresolved. V lost 2 bases and J lost 4, with 8 bases in between. Germline-derived CDR1 and CDR2 are MNHEY and SMNVEV (reference sequence). CDR3 length: 13 residues. This CDR3 reads CASSLNRGTEAFF. The CDR3 coding sequence is TGTGCCAGCAGTTTAAATAGAGGCACTGAAGCTTTCTTT.

This chain connects TRBV5-4 to TRBJ2-2; 10 bases line up with TRBD2. The V gene end was trimmed by 4 bases and the J gene end by 5 bases; junction bases not matched to a gene: 17. Germline CDR1 is SGHNT and CDR2 is YYREEE (reference sequence). This CDR3 is built from 19 residues. CDR3 residues: CASSDGSGRTVTGTGELFF. The CDR3 coding sequence is TGTGCCAGCAGCGACGGTAGCGGGAGGACCGTAACGGGGACCGGGGAGCTGTTTTTT.

CDR3 residues: CASSSPGQGVEQYF. CDR3 nucleotides: TGTGCCAGCAGCTCACCGGGACAGGGGGTCGAGCAGTACTTC. The rearrangement uses TRBV7-6 and TRBJ2-7; 11 nucleotides match TRBD1. Germline CDR1 and CDR2: SGHVS and FNYEAQ. V was pared by 4 bases and J by 6 bases, with 5 bases of the junction left unmatched. CDR3 size: 14 residues.

This sequence joins TRBV18 and TRBJ2-2; 9 positions match TRBD1. J was trimmed by 4 bases and V by 3 bases; bases with no gene match: 6. CDR3 length equals 16 residues. CDR1 is KGHSH, CDR2 LQKENI, per germline. In DNA form, the CDR3 reads TGTGCCAGCTCACCTATACAGGGGGCTGGCACCGGGGAGCTGTTTTTT. Translation gives CASSPIQGAGTGELFF.

This clone was picked up one time. V usage is TRBV4-2 and J usage is TRBJ1-6, with TRBD1 matching 7 bases. V shed 0 bases, J shed 3 bases, and the junction held 5 bases outside the gene matches. This CDR3 has 17 amino acids. The germline V gene has CDR1 LGHNA and CDR2 YNFKEQ. CDR3 coding DNA: TGTGCCAGCAGCCAAGAGTACACAGGGGTCTATAATTCACCCCTCCACTTT. Translation: CASSQEYTGVYNSPLHF.

V gene TRBV7-2 combines with J gene TRBJ2-7; D is undetermined. V was pared by 0 bases and J by 6 bases, with 3 bases between. The germline CDR1 and CDR2 sequences are SGHTA and FQGNSA. The CDR3 has 11 residues. The chain's CDR3 is CASSLAREQYF. CDR3 DNA: TGTGCCAGCAGCTTAGCTCGCGAGCAGTACTTC.

Comments on this clone: This same CDR3 is encoded by further DNA sequences in the sample. This chain connects TRBV7-2 to TRBJ2-3; D is unresolved. The CDR3 extends over 14 amino acids. Germline V gene data show CDR1 as SGHTA and CDR2 as FQGNSA. Deletions cut 0 bases from V and 3 bases from J, with 7 bases between. DNA of the CDR3: TGTGCCAGCAGCTTAGCGGGAAGGACAGATACGCAGTATTTT. Amino acids: CASSLAGRTDTQYF.

This clone was recorded only once. CDR3 sequence: CASSLGVAYNSPLHF. The CDR3 nucleotides read TGCGCCAGCAGCTTGGGGGTCGCATATAATTCACCCCTCCACTTT. The rearrangement links TRBV5-1 to TRBJ1-6; D uncertain. Trimming removed 0 bases from V and 4 bases from J, with 8 bases in between. CDR1 and CDR2 from the germline V gene are SGHRS and YFSETQ. This CDR3 has 15 amino acids.

This rearrangement joins TRBV27 to TRBJ1-4; 9 positions agree with TRBD1. CDR3 length: 14 residues. Germline values: CDR1 MNHEY, CDR2 SMNVEV (reference sequence). With V trimmed by 6 bases and J by 7 bases, 6 bases remained unmatched. CDR3 coding DNA: TGTGCCAGCAGGGAACAGGGGGCTAGTGAAAAACTGTTTTTT. Protein product: CASREQGASEKLFF. Supplemented by reference TRBV27 and TRBJ1-4, the full variable domain reads EAQVTQNPRYLITVTGKKLTVTCSQNMNHEYMSWYRQDPGLGLRQIYYSMNVEVTDKGDVPEGYKVSRKEKRNFPLILESPSPNQTSLYFCASREQGASEKLFFGSGTQLSVL.

This clone has a single count. V is TRBV5-1 and J is TRBJ2-7; D gene ambiguous. Looked up from germline, CDR1 is SGHRS and CDR2 is YFSETQ. The CDR3 contains 15 residues. Trimming removed 0 bases at V and 2 bases at J, with 12 bases between. The CDR3 DNA follows: TGCGCCAGCAGCTTGGAAGGGCAGCATACCTACGAGCAGTACTTC. It specifies CASSLEGQHTYEQYF.

The chain uses TRBV6-5 and TRBJ1-2; D unresolved. The CDR3 is 14 residues long. Germline CDR1 MNHEY, CDR2 SVGAGI. Trimming removed 6 bases from V and 0 bases from J, with 11 bases in between. In nucleotides, the CDR3 is TGTGCCAGCAGCGGGCCCGGTACTAACTATGGCTACACCTTC. This sequence encodes CASSGPGTNYGYTF.

This clone appeared once. The J gene is TRBJ1-3, the V gene TRBV7-2; 7 bases align to TRBD1. V was clipped by 4 bases and J by 1 base; unmatched bases: 4. Germline CDR1 reads SGHTA; CDR2 reads FQGNSA. This CDR3 is 15 amino acids long. CDR3 DNA sequence: TGTGCCAGCAGCTCCGTGACAGGGTCTGGAAACACCATATATTTT. Its translation: CASSSVTGSGNTIYF. The whole variable domain, filled in from reference TRBV7-2 and TRBJ1-3, reads GAGVSQSPSNKVTEKGKDVELRCDPISGHTALYWYRQSLGQGLEFLIYFQGNSAPDKSGLPSDRFSAERTGGSVSTLTIQRTQQEDSAVYLCASSSVTGSGNTIYFGEGSWLTVV.

The chain recombines TRBV10-3 with TRBJ2-7; D remains unclear. CDR1 and CDR2 from the germline V gene are ENHRY and SYGVKD. The V end was cut by 2 bases, the J end by 2 bases, with 4 bases between. This CDR3 is built from 12 residues. In nucleotides, the CDR3 is TGTGCCATCAGTGAGAGGACCTACGAGCAGTACTTC. Residues: CAISERTYEQYF.

The chain recombines TRBV7-9 with TRBJ2-1, with 9 bases that match TRBD2. Germline CDR1 SEHNR, CDR2 FQNEAQ (reference sequence). V trimming: 5 bases; J trimming: 8 bases; junction bases outside the gene matches: 13. The CDR3 runs to 16 residues. CDR3 in amino acids: CASSQYSQRGVDEQFF. CDR3 coding DNA: TGTGCCAGCAGCCAATATTCCCAGCGGGGGGTTGATGAGCAGTTCTTC.

This clone was observed once. V usage is TRBV5-1 and J usage is TRBJ2-1; TRBD2 aligns across 10 bases. The junction had 3 bases not matched to a gene; V was cut back by 9 bases and J by 3 bases. The length of the CDR3 is 13 residues. Germline CDR1 and CDR2: SGHRS and YFSETQ. The chain's CDR3 is CAIWTSGYNEQFF. CDR3 nucleotides: TGCGCCATCTGGACTAGCGGCTACAATGAGCAGTTCTTC.

This sequence joins TRBV6-1 and TRBJ1-1; no clear D gene. V lost 2 bases, J lost 5 bases, and 12 bases lay in between. The CDR3 is 14 amino acids. Germline V gene data show CDR1 as MNHNS and CDR2 as SASEGT. The DNA for the CDR3 is TGTGCCAGCAGTGAATTCAAGGTATGGACTGAAGCTTTCTTT. Its protein is CASSEFKVWTEAFF.

CDR3 residues: CATSDNRGSGGSSYNEQFF. CDR3 sequence (DNA): TGTGCCACCAGTGATAATCGTGGTAGCGGGGGGAGCTCCTACAATGAGCAGTTCTTC. V gene TRBV24-1 combines with J gene TRBJ2-1, with 10 bases aligning to TRBD2. This CDR3 contains 19 residues. Germline V lookup: CDR1 KGHDR, CDR2 SFDVKD. V gave up 3 bases and J gave up 0 bases; unmatched junction bases: 10.

This sequence joins TRBV6-2 or TRBV6-3 and TRBJ2-1; 8 bases are shared with TRBD2. Looked up from germline, CDR1 is MNHEY and CDR2 is SVGEGT. Trimming took 0 bases from V and 12 from J; bases not matched to a gene: 16. The CDR3 extends over 17 amino acids. The CDR3 loop is CASSYSTGGLAGLGQFF. The CDR3 bases are TGTGCCAGCAGTTACTCGACGGGGGGATTAGCGGGACTGGGGCAGTTCTTC.

This clone is a singleton in its sample. The rearrangement links TRBV19 to TRBJ2-7, with 12 bases that match TRBD2. Trimming cost V 4 bases and J 3 bases; bases outside gene matches: 4. This CDR3 has 15 amino acids. Germline V CDR1 and CDR2: LNHDA, SQIVND (reference sequence). DNA of the CDR3: TGTGCCAGTAGTAGACTAGCGGGGGCCGACTACGAGCAGTACTTC. Residues: CASSRLAGADYEQYF.

The CDR3, as DNA: TGTGCCAGCAGCCTCCGGCGGTCTCAAGAGACCCAGTACTTC. Amino acid sequence: CASSLRRSQETQYF. This chain links TRBV3-1 (or the pseudogene TRBV3-2) with TRBJ2-5; D is unclear. The CDR3 has 14 residues. Between the trimmed V and J ends, which lost 4 bases and 2 bases, there was a span of 11 bases. The germline gives CDR1 LGHDT, CDR2 YNNKEL (reference sequence).

The rearrangement joins TRBV19 to TRBJ1-1, with a tentative D call TRBD1 (6 bases). The CDR3 covers 14 residues. From germline, CDR1 is LNHDA and CDR2 SQIVND (reference sequence). V dropped 8 bases and J dropped 2 bases, with 15 bases sitting between them. CDR3 sequence (DNA): TGTGCCAGTGTTCGACAGGTTGGTAACACTGAAGCTTTCTTT. Translation gives CASVRQVGNTEAFF.

This clone is judged medium-sized. V and J are TRBV6-1 and TRBJ2-7, with TRBD1 as a possible D gene (5 bases). This CDR3 region has 17 residues. V lost 4 bases to trimming and J lost 0 bases, with 19 bases between them. Germline lookup yields CDR1 MNHNS and CDR2 SASEGT. CDR3 DNA: TGTGCCAGCAGTGGTCCAAGAGGTGGGGCCCTCTCCTACGAGCAGTACTTC. Amino acids: CASSGPRGGALSYEQYF.

The chain joins TRBV6-5 to TRBJ1-2, with D hard to call. Looked up from germline, CDR1 is MNHEY and CDR2 is SVGAGI. V was shortened by 6 bases and J by 8 bases, with 10 bases between the two germline ends. There are 11 residues in the CDR3. DNA of the CDR3: TGTGCCAGCAGGATTTTAAGCGGCTACACCTTC. Protein product: CASRILSGYTF.

The CDR3 here is CASSLAQTGEQFF. CDR3 DNA: TGTGCCAGCAGCTTAGCTCAGACAGGCGAGCAGTTCTTC. The gene calls are TRBV11-3 and TRBJ2-1; D possibly corresponds to TRBD1 (6 bases). This CDR3 has 13 amino acids. The germline CDR1 and CDR2 sequences are SGHNT and YENEEA. V was pared by 1 base and J by 10 bases, with 11 bases between.

This sequence joins TRBV18 and TRBJ1-4; D is uncertain. The germline V gene has CDR1 KGHSH and CDR2 LQKENI. This CDR3 spans 18 amino acids. V gave up 0 bases and J gave up 7 bases, with 21 bases separating them. CDR3 DNA: TGTGCCAGCTCACCACCGACCGTCCCTCGTGCGGGCTTTGAAAAACTGTTTTTT. Translation: CASSPPTVPRAGFEKLFF.